This TCR beta chain stems from a study of OX40 agonist ivuxolimab in advanced cancers. Overall study context: Past anti-PD-1, anti-PD-L1 or anti-CTLA-4 therapy was accepted, and 40% to 45% had received some. Three dose-escalation patients had partial responses: one with hepatocellular carcinoma and two with cutaneous melanoma.

As to this clone: Its target is not known.

Assay used: immunoSEQ multiplex PCR; TCRdb lists only in-frame clones, some missing. The sample includes 90,000 or so clones, nearly 90% of them seen just once. CDR1 is SGDLS, CDR2 YYNGEE, per germline. The length of the CDR3 is 15 residues. V lost 0 bases to trimming and J lost 5 bases, with 13 bases between them. Study results and caveats: Clones of CD4+ and CD8+ blood T cells grew by week 6 at doses of 0.1 to 3.0 mg/kg. Expanded clones tended on average to be more numerous among CD8+ T cells than CD4+.

The V call is TRBV9, the J call TRBJ2-3, with a weak D call TRBD2 (7 bases). The receptor was derived from an adult with an advanced solid tumor such as melanoma, head and neck, liver or kidney cancer. The specimen was CD4+ or CD8+ T cells sorted from blood, collected in a trial of the OX40 agonist ivuxolimab. CDR3 region: CASSVEGGVRDTQYF. The CDR3 coding sequence is TGTGCCAGCAGCGTAGAAGGGGGGGTTAGAGATACGCAGTATTTT.